This T cell receptor beta chain is from a study of T cell responses to AZD1222 COVID-19 vaccine. Study results and limitations: Increases in Spike-specific TCR breadth and depth were seen after two AZD1222 doses. Donors in the cohort were predominantly white British and more often female, and clonal diversity was possibly underestimated. Vaccine-related CD4 TCRs covered spike, predominating at 160-218 and 743-854.

Germline lookup yields CDR1 LNHDA and CDR2 SQIVND (reference sequence). This CDR3 is 17 amino acids long. Trimming pared 3 bases from V and 1 base from J, leaving 15 bases between. Worth noting for this clone: Its antigen is as yet unknown.

Sequenced by immunoSEQ multiplex PCR; TCRdb stores in-frame clones only, minus some. Among tens of thousands of clones listed, more than 85% were seen once. The source is an adult in good health. The sample was peripheral blood, taken on day 0 of AZD1222 vaccination. The V and J genes are TRBV19 and TRBJ2-2; D not certain. CDR3 residues: CASSISSRVQNTGELFF. CDR3 coding DNA: TGTGCCAGTAGTATTAGTAGTCGGGTCCAGAACACCGGGGAGCTGTTTTTT.